This paragraph reports one T cell receptor (beta chain). Clones were sequenced by immunoSEQ multiplex PCR, and TCRdb holds only the in-frame ones, with some missing. The sample records some 1 million clones, around 76% being singletons. The data stem from a study of shared clonotypes between healthy human individuals. Germline trimming cut 7 bases from V and 6 bases from J; bases unmatched to any gene: 8. The CDR3 sequence is 14 residues long. Germline CDR1 is SEHNR and CDR2 is FQNEAQ (reference sequence). V and J are TRBV7-9 and TRBJ2-3, with 9 bases lining up with TRBD2. This TCR was sampled from a man aged 18 to 29 in good health. Input material: memory CD4+ T cells sorted from blood. As for subset: CD45RA-negative fraction. The CDR3 loop is CASNPGGGVDTQYF. CDR3 DNA: TGTGCCAGCAACCCCGGCGGGGGGGTTGATACGCAGTATTTT.